The 32 T cell receptor beta chains given below trace back to one sample, sequenced in a study of control samples from healthy donors and cancer patients. Sequencing was performed with immunoSEQ multiplex PCR; in TCRdb, only in-frame clones are kept and a portion is missing. The sample contains more than 95,000 clones, 80% to 95% of which appear only once. The sequenced sample was PBMCs. All receptors derive from a man older than 75 with head and neck cancer.

The gene calls are TRBV5-1 and TRBJ1-6, with D tentatively TRBD1 (6 bases). V gave up 2 bases and J gave up 9 bases, with 12 bases separating them. There are 14 residues in the CDR3. Per the germline V gene, CDR1 is SGHRS and CDR2 is YFSETQ. As DNA, the CDR3 is TGCGCCAGCAGCTTACAGGGAGAGGCTTCACCCCTCCACTTT. Its translation: CASSLQGEASPLHF. Drawing the rest from reference TRBV5-1 and TRBJ1-6, the complete variable domain is KAGVTQTPRYLIKTRGQQVTLSCSPISGHRSVSWYQQTPGQGLQFLFEYFSETQRNKGNFPGRFSGRQFSNSRSEMNVSTLELGDSALYLCASSLQGEASPLHFGNGTRLTVT.

A word on this clone: At one boundary the junction diverges from the germline segment, which might be a read error. The chain's CDR3 is CASSLGRGGNTEAFF. DNA of the CDR3: TGTGCCAGCAGTTTGGGGAGGGGAGGGAACACTGAAGCTTTCTTT. The chain joins TRBV5-4 to TRBJ1-1; a possible D gene is TRBD1 (5 bases). The CDR3 contains 15 residues. Germline values: CDR1 SGHNT, CDR2 YYREEE (reference sequence).

The chain employs TRBV5-1 and TRBJ2-1; possibly TRBD2 for D (7 bases). The CDR3 covers 16 residues. V lost 4 bases to trimming and J lost 9 bases, with 23 bases between them. Germline assignment: CDR1 SGHRS and CDR2 YFSETQ. Written as DNA, the CDR3 is TGCGCCAGCAGCGGGGGGGCCCTAAACTACATTGTTGAGCAGTTCTTC. This gives the protein CASSGGALNYIVEQFF. The full variable domain, completed using reference TRBV5-1 and TRBJ2-1, is KAGVTQTPRYLIKTRGQQVTLSCSPISGHRSVSWYQQTPGQGLQFLFEYFSETQRNKGNFPGRFSGRQFSNSRSEMNVSTLELGDSALYLCASSGGALNYIVEQFFGPGTRLTVL.

V gene TRBV9 combines with J gene TRBJ1-1, with no clear D. The germline V and J ends were trimmed by 0 bases and 11 bases, with 17 bases remaining between them. This CDR3 contains 14 residues. CDR1 and CDR2 from the germline V gene are SGDLS and YYNGEE. CDR3 DNA: TGTGCCAGCAGCGTAGAGTCTCATCCCAGCGCGGCTTTCTTT. Protein sequence: CASSVESHPSAAFF.

This sequence joins TRBV29-1 and TRBJ2-3; D is ambiguous. V lost 7 bases and J 4 bases, leaving 15 bases between the germline ends. There are 13 residues in the CDR3. Germline-derived CDR1 and CDR2 are SQVTM and ANQGSEA. CDR3 nucleotide sequence: TGCAGCGCACCCTCCTCAGGCCCAGATACGCAGTATTTT. Translating it yields CSAPSSGPDTQYF.

Of note for this clone: One end of the junction varies from germline; a read error may be responsible. Other DNA sequences within the sample encode an identical CDR3. This chain uses TRBV18 with TRBJ1-6; the D gene is possibly TRBD1 (5 bases). This CDR3 has 15 residues. Looked up from germline, CDR1 is KGHSH and CDR2 is LQKENI. CDR3 coding DNA: TGCGCCAGCTCACCACCGGGGGTCAGCAATTCACCCCTCCACTTT. Its translation: CASSPPGVSNSPLHF.

This rearrangement joins TRBV5-1 to TRBJ1-2, with 7 bases fitting TRBD1. CDR1 and CDR2 from the germline V gene are SGHRS and YFSETQ. J lost 4 bases, V lost 0 bases, and 6 bases had no gene match. CDR3 length: 15 residues. The CDR3 sequence: CASSLEVGGGYGYTF. In DNA form, the CDR3 reads TGCGCCAGCAGCTTGGAGGTAGGGGGCGGCTATGGCTACACCTTC.

The chain recombines TRBV12-3 or TRBV12-4 with TRBJ1-1; D uncertain. V lost 7 bases to trimming and J lost 0 bases, with 6 bases between them. This CDR3 is built from 12 residues. The CDR3 region is CASKRVNTEAFF. The CDR3 DNA follows: TGTGCCAGCAAAAGGGTGAACACTGAAGCTTTCTTT.

J is TRBJ2-7 and V is TRBV20-1; TRBD2 matches 11 bases. V lost 3 bases to trimming and J lost 3 bases; unmatched junction nucleotides: 10. The CDR3 is made up of 16 amino acids. The V gene's germline CDR1 is DFQATT and CDR2 SNEGSKA (reference sequence). CDR3 loop: CSASGTSGSDFYEQYF. The CDR3 coding sequence is TGCAGTGCTAGTGGGACTAGCGGATCGGATTTCTACGAGCAGTACTTC.

The chain couples TRBV5-1 to TRBJ2-7; D possibly corresponds to TRBD1 (5 bases). CDR1 and CDR2 (germline): SGHRS, YFSETQ. The CDR3 is 13 residues long. With 0 bases removed from V and 3 bases from J, the gap between germline ends came to 7 bases. The CDR3 loop reads CASSLEGVYEQYF. For the CDR3, the DNA is TGCGCCAGCAGCTTGGAAGGGGTCTACGAGCAGTACTTC. Drawing the rest from reference TRBV5-1 and TRBJ2-7, the complete variable domain is KAGVTQTPRYLIKTRGQQVTLSCSPISGHRSVSWYQQTPGQGLQFLFEYFSETQRNKGNFPGRFSGRQFSNSRSEMNVSTLELGDSALYLCASSLEGVYEQYFGPGTRLTVT.

This chain uses TRBV2 with TRBJ2-2, with 13 bases fitting TRBD2. CDR1 is SNHLY, CDR2 FYNNEI, per germline. The junction had 7 bases not matched to a gene; V was cut back by 6 bases and J by 6 bases. This CDR3 is 16 amino acids long. The CDR3 here is CASRELAGGLAGELFF. In nucleotides, the CDR3 is TGTGCCAGCAGAGAACTAGCGGGAGGGCTTGCCGGGGAGCTGTTTTTT.

This clone was seen just once. Additional DNA sequences in this sample encode the identical CDR3. CDR3 in DNA: TGTGCCAGTAGTATGGGAAGCAATCAGCCCCAGCATTTT. Its protein product is CASSMGSNQPQHF. The chain is built from TRBV19 and TRBJ1-5; D is uncertain. This CDR3 is built from 13 residues. The germline gives CDR1 LNHDA, CDR2 SQIVND (reference sequence). V was cut by 3 bases and J by 1 base, with 4 bases left in between.

This clone appeared a single time. The chain carries TRBV18 and TRBJ1-6; TRBD1 might be the D (6 bases). The germline CDR1 and CDR2 sequences are KGHSH and LQKENI. Trimming stripped 6 bases from V and 8 bases from J, with 20 bases between. The CDR3 is 16 residues long. The CDR3 bases are TGTGCCAGCTCCTTCGGACAGCCAGGGATAGATTCACCCCTCCACTTT. Its protein product is CASSFGQPGIDSPLHF.

V is TRBV4-1 and J is TRBJ1-2, with D unresolved. The V gene lost 5 bases and the J gene lost 0 bases, with 10 bases spanning the gap. The CDR3 extends over 14 amino acids. Germline CDR1 is MGHRA and CDR2 is YSYEKL. The chain's CDR3 is CASSSGGANYGYTF. The CDR3 region has the DNA TGCGCCAGCAGCTCAGGCGGGGCTAACTATGGCTACACCTTC.

The chain is built from TRBV27 and TRBJ2-1; 11 bases are a match to TRBD2. The CDR3 consists of 16 residues. Germline assignment: CDR1 MNHEY and CDR2 SMNVEV (reference sequence). J was trimmed by 2 bases and V by 2 bases; bases with no gene match: 2. CDR3: CASSLTSGRAYNEQFF. As DNA, the CDR3 is TGTGCCAGCAGTTTAACTAGCGGGAGAGCCTACAATGAGCAGTTCTTC.

V and J are TRBV7-2 and TRBJ2-7, with 7 bases identical to TRBD2. CDR1 and CDR2 (germline): SGHTA, FQGNSA. The ends lost 5 bases at V and 5 bases at J; junction bases unmatched: 6. CDR3 length: 13 residues. In DNA form, the CDR3 reads TGTGCCAGCAGCCCCAGCGGGGTGAACGAGCAGTACTTC. Protein product: CASSPSGVNEQYF. Together with reference TRBV7-2 and TRBJ2-7, the CDR3 gives the full variable domain: GAGVSQSPSNKVTEKGKDVELRCDPISGHTALYWYRQSLGQGLEFLIYFQGNSAPDKSGLPSDRFSAERTGGSVSTLTIQRTQQEDSAVYLCASSPSGVNEQYFGPGTRLTVT.

The rearrangement joins TRBV6-1 to TRBJ1-1, with 7 positions matching TRBD1. Germline CDR1 and CDR2: MNHNS and SASEGT. The V segment lost 4 bases and the J segment 0 bases; nucleotides outside the gene matches: 8. CDR3 length equals 16 residues. The CDR3: CASSGKLGTVNTEAFF. The CDR3 DNA is TGTGCCAGCAGTGGGAAATTAGGGACAGTGAACACTGAAGCTTTCTTT.

The sample holds a few counts of this clone. The chain combines TRBV2 with TRBJ2-2; D uncertain. The CDR3 has 14 residues. The V gene lost 7 bases and the J gene lost 5 bases, with 14 bases spanning the gap. Germline CDR1 reads SNHLY; CDR2 reads FYNNEI. The CDR3 DNA reads TGTGCCAGCAACTCCCTCGGAAGAACCGGGGAGCTGTTTTTT. Protein sequence: CASNSLGRTGELFF.

The V and J genes are TRBV12-3 or TRBV12-4 and TRBJ1-4; D is uncertain. CDR3 length equals 11 residues. Trimming cost V 4 bases and J 12 bases, with 9 bases left between them. The CDR3 is CASSSARELFF. The CDR3 region has the DNA TGTGCCAGCAGTTCGGCGAGGGAACTGTTTTTT.

The V gene is TRBV5-6, the J gene TRBJ1-5; perhaps TRBD1 as D (6 bases). The CDR3 is 15 residues long. In germline, CDR1 is SGHDT, CDR2 YYEEEE. V lost 3 bases, J lost 6 bases, and 16 bases lay in between. CDR3 protein: CASSSGTPNAQPQHF. As DNA, the CDR3 is TGTGCCAGCAGCTCCGGGACACCTAACGCTCAGCCCCAGCATTTT.

The gene calls are TRBV20-1 and TRBJ1-4, with TRBD1 identical over 7 bases. With 3 bases clipped from V and 10 bases from J, the junction kept 11 bases outside the gene matches. The CDR3 covers 14 residues. Germline CDR1 and CDR2: DFQATT and SNEGSKA (reference sequence). The CDR3 is CSASGRTGLGKLFF. The CDR3 coding sequence is TGCAGTGCTAGTGGCCGGACAGGTCTTGGAAAACTGTTTTTT.

V and J are TRBV6-2 or TRBV6-3 and TRBJ2-7, with a possible D match to TRBD2 (7 bases). The CDR3 has 14 residues. The germline V and J ends were trimmed by 5 bases and 2 bases, with 13 bases remaining between them. CDR1 is MNHEY, CDR2 SVGEGT, per germline. Here the CDR3 reads CASSNREGTYEQYF. The CDR3, as DNA: TGTGCCAGCAGTAACAGGGAGGGGACCTACGAGCAGTACTTC.

V usage is TRBV5-1 and J usage is TRBJ2-2; the match to TRBD2 covers 7 bases. This CDR3 comprises 17 residues. CDR1 is SGHRS, CDR2 YFSETQ, per germline. V shed 0 bases, J shed 6 bases, and the junction held 11 bases outside the gene matches. CDR3 bases: TGCGCCAGCAGCTTGGCACGGCGGGAGTCTTGGTCCGGGGAGCTGTTTTTT. Protein product: CASSLARRESWSGELFF.

A single count supports this clone. CDR3 residues: CASRWSGTHYGYTF. CDR3 nucleotides: TGCGCCAGCAGGTGGAGCGGGACTCACTATGGCTACACCTTC. The genes are TRBV5-1 and TRBJ1-2; perhaps TRBD1 as D (5 bases). V was trimmed by 5 bases and J by 3 bases, leaving 14 bases between them. This CDR3 has 14 residues. The germline gives CDR1 SGHRS, CDR2 YFSETQ. Full variable domain (rest looked up from reference TRBV5-1 and TRBJ1-2): KAGVTQTPRYLIKTRGQQVTLSCSPISGHRSVSWYQQTPGQGLQFLFEYFSETQRNKGNFPGRFSGRQFSNSRSEMNVSTLELGDSALYLCASRWSGTHYGYTFGSGTRLTVV.

The CDR3 loop is CAWSVPHWEQYF. The CDR3 DNA follows: TGTGCCTGGAGTGTACCGCATTGGGAGCAGTACTTC. This chain links TRBV30 with TRBJ2-7; D remains ambiguous. Germline loops: CDR1 GTSNPN, CDR2 SVGIG (reference sequence). Trimming shortened V by 0 bases and J by 7 bases, and 10 bases separated the two germline ends. This CDR3 has 12 residues.

The CDR3: CASSPDRAGQPQHF. For the CDR3, the DNA is TGTGCCAGCAGCCCGGACAGGGCTGGACAGCCCCAGCATTTT. This sequence joins TRBV7-9 and TRBJ1-5; 8 bases align to TRBD1. The CDR3 extends over 14 amino acids. With 5 bases clipped from V and 7 bases from J, the junction kept 7 bases outside the gene matches. The germline gives CDR1 SEHNR, CDR2 FQNEAQ (reference sequence).

J is TRBJ2-5 and V is TRBV14, with D possibly being TRBD1 (6 bases). The CDR3 is 15 amino acids. Germline V gene data show CDR1 as SGHDN and CDR2 as FVKESK. V dropped 1 base and J dropped 2 bases, with 11 bases sitting between them. This chain's CDR3 is CASSQVRGPQETQYF. The CDR3 DNA is TGTGCCAGCAGCCAAGTCAGGGGTCCACAAGAGACCCAGTACTTC.

The sample holds one count of this clone. The CDR3 bases are TGTGCCAGCAGTTTATCGGGCTCGTCCTACAATGAGCAGTTCTTC. This gives the protein CASSLSGSSYNEQFF. V and J are TRBV27 and TRBJ2-1; unclear D gene. The CDR3 loop spans 15 amino acids. V was shortened by 0 bases and J by 1 base, with 7 bases between the two germline ends. Per the germline V gene, CDR1 is MNHEY and CDR2 is SMNVEV (reference sequence).

This clone has just one count. The chain is built from TRBV7-2 and TRBJ2-7; D possibly corresponds to TRBD2 (6 bases). This CDR3 is 14 amino acids long. The V and J ends lost 4 bases and 2 bases respectively, with 12 bases between them. Germline CDR1 reads SGHTA; CDR2 reads FQGNSA. The CDR3 is CASSSRGLAYEQYF. The CDR3 DNA sequence: TGTGCCAGCAGCTCGCGGGGCCTTGCCTACGAGCAGTACTTC.

The table lists this clone with a count of one. The chain joins TRBV7-2 to TRBJ2-3, with 13 bases identical to TRBD2. Germline V gene data show CDR1 as SGHTA and CDR2 as FQGNSA. The CDR3 has 16 residues. The V gene end was trimmed by 6 bases and the J gene end by 4 bases; junction bases not matched to a gene: 7. The chain's CDR3 is CASRKTSGRFSDTQYF. The CDR3, as DNA: TGTGCCAGCAGGAAGACTAGCGGGAGGTTTTCAGATACGCAGTATTTT.

V is TRBV10-2 and J is TRBJ1-1, with unresolved D. Germline V lookup: CDR1 WSHSY, CDR2 SAAADI. CDR3 length: 12 amino acids. V was cut by 3 bases and J by 5 bases, with 7 bases left in between. The CDR3 protein is CASSEAGTEAFF. The CDR3 nucleotides are TGCGCCAGCAGTGAAGCTGGGACTGAAGCTTTCTTT.

The chain has TRBV7-2 and TRBJ2-6; D is unresolved. Germline CDR1 SGHTA, CDR2 FQGNSA. CDR3 size: 17 residues. V dropped 5 bases and J dropped 4 bases, with 18 bases sitting between them. This chain's CDR3 is CASSPLGGLGGANVLTF. The CDR3, as DNA: TGTGCCAGCAGCCCGCTGGGCGGTCTTGGAGGGGCCAACGTCCTGACTTTC. The complete variable domain, with remaining parts taken from reference TRBV7-2 and TRBJ2-6, reads GAGVSQSPSNKVTEKGKDVELRCDPISGHTALYWYRQSLGQGLEFLIYFQGNSAPDKSGLPSDRFSAERTGGSVSTLTIQRTQQEDSAVYLCASSPLGGLGGANVLTFGAGSRLTVL.